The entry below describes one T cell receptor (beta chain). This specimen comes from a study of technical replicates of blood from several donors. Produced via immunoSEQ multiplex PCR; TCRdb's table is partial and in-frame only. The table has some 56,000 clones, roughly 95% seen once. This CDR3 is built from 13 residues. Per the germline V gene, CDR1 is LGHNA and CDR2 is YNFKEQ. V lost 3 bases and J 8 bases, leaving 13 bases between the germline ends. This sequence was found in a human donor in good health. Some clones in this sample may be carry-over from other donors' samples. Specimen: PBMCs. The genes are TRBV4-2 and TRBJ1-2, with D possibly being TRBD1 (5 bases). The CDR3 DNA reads TGTGCCAGCAGCCAGGAGGGACGGCGGGGCTACACCTTC. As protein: CASSQEGRRGYTF.